This is a list of T cell receptor beta chains from one sample in a study of response to subunit inactivated influenza vaccine. TCRdb redid the calling of the RT-PCR reads with MiXCR, one entry per CDR3 protein. The data show 530,000 or so distinct CDR3 sequences, about 15% seen once. Sequencing used PBMCs from blood, obtained 11 to 12 days after vaccination. These receptor sequences come from a man aged 45-60 years who received an inactivated influenza vaccine. Each CDR3 is given with its conserved first and last residue. Each record gives: clone size, D gene, J gene, V gene, CDR3 protein, CDR3 DNA. A D gene is named only where the DNA matches it firmly. Clone size appears in some rows only: once, few, many, or a class for an expanded clone.

-	-	TRBJ2-5	TRBV10-2	CASSEQGGKETQYF	TGCGCCAGCAGTGAACAGGGAGGGAAAGAGACCCAGTACTTC
-	-	TRBJ2-1	TRBV20-1	CSARRQVEQFF	TGCAGTGCTAGACGCCAGGTTGAGCAGTTCTTC
-	-	TRBJ2-1	TRBV18	CASSPPSPEQYNEQFF	TGTGCCAGCTCACCACCGAGCCCAGAACAATACAATGAGCAGTTCTTC
many	-	TRBJ2-5	TRBV12-3/TRBV12-4	CASSFESSKETQYF	TGTGCCAGCAGTTTTGAGTCTAGCAAAGAGACCCAGTACTTC
few	-	TRBJ2-5	TRBV5-5	CATVPTGLKGETQYF	TGTGCCACCGTACCAACCGGGCTCAAAGGAGAGACCCAGTACTTC
-	-	TRBJ2-5	TRBV7-2	CASSLYRGKEETQYF	TGTGCCAGCAGCTTATATCGGGGGAAGGAAGAGACCCAGTACTTC
once	TRBD2	TRBJ2-1	TRBV18	CASSPGGGTTYNEQFF	TGTGCCAGCTCACCGGGCGGGGGGACGACCTACAATGAGCAGTTCTTC
few	-	TRBJ2-6	TRBV6-5	CASSYSPGGGGANVLTF	TGTGCCAGCAGTTACTCTCCAGGGGGGGGCGGGGCCAACGTCCTGACTTTC
once	-	TRBJ2-5	TRBV29-1	CSVLSGTQYF	TGCAGCGTTCTTTCCGGGACCCAGTACTTC
-	TRBD1	TRBJ1-5	TRBV20-1	CSAQDRPYNQPQHF	TGCAGTGCTCAGGACAGGCCCTACAATCAGCCCCAGCATTTT
few	-	TRBJ2-3	TRBV7-2	CASSLVSYSATDTQYF	TGTGCCAGCAGCTTAGTAAGCTATTCCGCCACAGATACGCAGTATTTT
-	-	TRBJ2-3	TRBV12-3/TRBV12-4	CASTPRDSPGETQYF	TGTGCCTCAACTCCCCGGGACTCGCCGGGGGAGACGCAGTATTTT
few	TRBD2	TRBJ2-4	TRBV4-1	CASSQDRGLAGGSEAKNIQYF	TGCGCCAGCAGCCAAGATCGGGGACTAGCGGGGGGGTCGGAAGCCAAAAACATTCAGTACTTC
few	TRBD1	TRBJ2-7	TRBV7-9	CASSSRWDSGSYEQYF	TGTGCCAGCAGCTCCCGCTGGGACAGTGGGTCCTACGAGCAGTACTTC
few	TRBD1	TRBJ2-3	TRBV11-2	CASGSTTGYLTQYF	TGTGCCAGCGGCAGTACGACAGGGTATCTTACGCAGTATTTT
few	TRBD2	TRBJ2-2	TRBV7-2	CASSSQIAGGTGELFF	TGTGCCAGCAGCTCCCAGATAGCGGGAGGTACCGGGGAGCTGTTTTTT
-	TRBD2	TRBJ2-1	TRBV20-1	CSARRTSGNEQFF	TGCAGTGCTAGACGGACTAGTGGGAATGAGCAGTTCTTC
many	TRBD1	TRBJ2-7	TRBV28	CASSRPGQVTGSYEQYF	TGTGCCAGCAGTCGACCGGGACAGGTCACCGGCTCCTACGAGCAGTACTTC
-	-	TRBJ2-7	TRBV9	CASSVESGRYSYEQYF	TGTGCCAGCAGCGTAGAGTCAGGCCGCTACTCCTACGAGCAGTACTTC
-	-	TRBJ2-3	TRBV12-5	CASGLVTGRPTDTQYF	TGTGCTAGTGGTTTGGTTACAGGCCGGCCCACAGATACGCAGTATTTT
few	TRBD2	TRBJ2-3	TRBV20-1	CSAPLAGGNTQYF	TGCAGTGCGCCTCTAGCGGGGGGGAATACGCAGTATTTT
-	TRBD1	TRBJ2-1	TRBV7-9	CASSLAGQANEQFF	TGTGCCAGCAGCTTAGCGGGACAGGCCAATGAGCAGTTCTTC
few	TRBD2	TRBJ2-7	TRBV7-9	CASSPRDYLHYEQYF	TGTGCCAGCAGCCCCCGGGACTATCTTCACTACGAGCAGTACTTC
-	TRBD1	TRBJ1-3	TRBV4-1	CASSLGDRGHSGNTIYF	TGCGCCAGCAGCCTTGGGGACAGGGGCCACTCTGGAAACACCATATATTTT
many	-	TRBJ2-7	TRBV29-1	CSVGLGAEQYF	TGCAGCGTCGGTTTGGGGGCCGAGCAGTACTTC
-	TRBD1	TRBJ2-3	TRBV7-2	CASSSPGGRAITDTQYF	TGTGCCAGCAGCTCCCCAGGGGGCCGTGCAATAACAGATACGCAGTATTTT
few	-	TRBJ1-4	TRBV7-8	CASSFLATNEKLFF	TGTGCCAGCAGCTTCCTTGCAACTAATGAAAAACTGTTTTTT
many	TRBD1	TRBJ2-1	TRBV5-5	CASSGTGVNEQFF	TGTGCCAGCTCCGGGACAGGGGTCAATGAGCAGTTCTTC
-	-	TRBJ2-3	TRBV6-1	CASSEVVLEVQYF	TGTGCCAGCAGTGAAGTAGTACTAGAGGTGCAGTATTTT
few	-	TRBJ2-7	TRBV6-2/TRBV6-3	CASSYSWEGAISYEQYF	TGTGCCAGCAGTTACTCGTGGGAGGGGGCCATATCCTACGAGCAGTACTTC
few	TRBD1	TRBJ2-3	TRBV7-2	CASSLVQGATDTQYF	TGTGCCAGCAGCTTAGTACAGGGGGCAACAGATACGCAGTATTTT
many	-	TRBJ1-2	TRBV5-6	CASSFLITGDNYGYTF	TGTGCCAGCAGCTTCTTGATAACAGGAGATAACTATGGCTACACCTTC
few	-	TRBJ1-1	TRBV2	CASSENREAFF	TGTGCCAGCAGTGAAAACAGGGAAGCTTTCTTT
many	-	TRBJ2-5	TRBV5-1	CASSSRVGETQYF	TGCGCCAGCAGTTCCAGGGTTGGGGAGACCCAGTACTTC
-	TRBD1	TRBJ1-1	TRBV6-2/TRBV6-3	CASSYWDRRNTEAFF	TGTGCCAGCAGTTACTGGGACAGGAGGAACACTGAAGCTTTCTTT
-	TRBD2	TRBJ2-3	TRBV7-6	CASSLEGPSGGSADTQYF	TGTGCCAGCAGCTTAGAAGGTCCTAGCGGGGGGTCGGCAGATACGCAGTATTTT
-	-	TRBJ1-2	TRBV4-2	CASSQRPEANYGYTF	TGTGCCAGCAGCCAAAGACCCGAAGCTAACTATGGCTACACCTTC
-	-	TRBJ1-1	TRBV7-8	CASSSRRMNTEAFF	TGTGCCAGCAGCTCAAGGCGAATGAACACTGAAGCTTTCTTT
many	TRBD2	TRBJ2-3	TRBV7-2	CASSLRLAGATDTQYF	TGTGCCAGCAGCCTAAGACTAGCGGGGGCCACAGATACGCAGTATTTT
few	-	TRBJ1-5	TRBV20-1	CSAYRDPGQPQHF	TGCAGTGCTTACCGGGACCCGGGACAGCCCCAGCATTTT
few	-	TRBJ2-3	TRBV12-3/TRBV12-4	CASSFGPRGADTQYF	TGTGCCAGCAGTTTTGGTCCAAGGGGGGCAGATACGCAGTATTTT
-	-	TRBJ2-7	TRBV7-2	CASSLSIFGTRYEQYF	TGTGCCAGCAGCTTAAGTATCTTTGGGACTCGCTACGAGCAGTACTTC